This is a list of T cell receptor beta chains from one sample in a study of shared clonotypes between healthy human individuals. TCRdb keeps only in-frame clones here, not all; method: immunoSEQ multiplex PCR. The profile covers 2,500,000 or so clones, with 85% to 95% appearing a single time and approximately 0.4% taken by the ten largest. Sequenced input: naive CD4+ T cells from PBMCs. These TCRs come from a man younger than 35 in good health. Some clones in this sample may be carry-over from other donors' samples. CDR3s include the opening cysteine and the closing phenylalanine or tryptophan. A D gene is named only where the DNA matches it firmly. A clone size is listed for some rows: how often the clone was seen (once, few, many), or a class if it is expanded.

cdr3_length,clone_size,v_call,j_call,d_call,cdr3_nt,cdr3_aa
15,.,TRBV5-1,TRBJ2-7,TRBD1,TGCGCCAGCAGCGGTTGGGACAGGACCTCCCACGAGCAGTACTTC,CASSGWDRTSHEQYF
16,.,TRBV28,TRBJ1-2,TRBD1,TGTGCCAGCAGTTTTGTAAGTTGGGGACAGGGACAAGGCTACACCTTC,CASSFVSWGQGQGYTF
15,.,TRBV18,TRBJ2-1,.,TGTGCCAGCTCACCTGACAGGAGCTCCTACAATGAGCAGTTCTTC,CASSPDRSSYNEQFF
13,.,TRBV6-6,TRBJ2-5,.,TGTGCCATCGGGATTGGGCGCCAAGAGACCCAGTACTTC,CAIGIGRQETQYF
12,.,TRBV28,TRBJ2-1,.,TGTGCCAGCAACGTGAGGTTAGCTGAGCAGTTCTTC,CASNVRLAEQFF
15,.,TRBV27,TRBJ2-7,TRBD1,TGTGCCAGCAGTTTATCGGGACAGGGGGCGGGTGAGCAGTACTTC,CASSLSGQGAGEQYF
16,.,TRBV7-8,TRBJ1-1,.,TGTGCCAGCAGTTTTGTCGGGTCGGGGGGGTTCACTGAAGCTTTCTTT,CASSFVGSGGFTEAFF
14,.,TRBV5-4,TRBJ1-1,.,TGTGCCAGCAGCTTCGTGGGGCTTAACACTGAAGCTTTCTTT,CASSFVGLNTEAFF
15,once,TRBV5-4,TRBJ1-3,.,TGTGCCAGCAGCGTCGGACAGTCCTCTGGAAACACCATATATTTT,CASSVGQSSGNTIYF
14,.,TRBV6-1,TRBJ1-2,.,TGTGCCAGCATCCCTAGGCAGGCTATATATGGCTACACCTTC,CASIPRQAIYGYTF
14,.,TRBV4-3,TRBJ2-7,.,TGCGCCAGCAGCCAAGATGGACGGGGCTACGAGCAGTACTTC,CASSQDGRGYEQYF
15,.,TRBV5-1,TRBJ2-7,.,TGCGCCAGCGGGGGCGGGCAAACAGCCCCCTACGAGCAGTACTTC,CASGGGQTAPYEQYF
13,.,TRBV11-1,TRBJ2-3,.,TGTGCCAGCAGCCCGATACACACAGATACGCAGTATTTT,CASSPIHTDTQYF
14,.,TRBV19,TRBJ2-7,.,TGTGCCAGTAGTCTCCAGGCCGCCGACTACGAGCAGTACTTC,CASSLQAADYEQYF
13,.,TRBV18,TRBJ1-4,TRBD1,TGTGCCAGCTCACCTCAGGGGGAGGTAAAACTGTTTTTT,CASSPQGEVKLFF
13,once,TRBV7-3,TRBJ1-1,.,TGTGCCAGCAGCCAGGACTCGAACACTGAAGCTTTCTTT,CASSQDSNTEAFF
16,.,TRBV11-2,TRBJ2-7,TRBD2,TGTGCCAGCAGCCACGCTAGCGGGTCGAGCTCCTACGAGCAGTACTTC,CASSHASGSSSYEQYF
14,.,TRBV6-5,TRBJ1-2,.,TGTGCCAGCAGCTCACTATGGGAATTCGCAGGCTACACCTTC,CASSSLWEFAGYTF
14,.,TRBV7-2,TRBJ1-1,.,TGTGCCAGCAGCTCGGGACTGTGGAACACTGAAGCTTTCTTT,CASSSGLWNTEAFF
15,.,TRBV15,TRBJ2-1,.,TGTGCCACCAGCAGGAACACGGGTTCCTACAATGAGCAGTTCTTC,CATSRNTGSYNEQFF
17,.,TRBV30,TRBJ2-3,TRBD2,TGTGCCTGGAGTGGGATCGATAGCGGGAGCTTCTCAGATACGCAGTATTTT,CAWSGIDSGSFSDTQYF
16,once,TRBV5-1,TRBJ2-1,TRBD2,TGCGCCAGCAGCTTGTCTGGGCGGGGGTCCTCAAGCGAGCGGTTCTTC,CASSLSGRGSSSERFF
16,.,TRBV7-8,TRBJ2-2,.,TGTGCCAGCAGCTTAGCAGGGGGAAGTAGCACCGGGGAGCTGTTTTTT,CASSLAGGSSTGELFF
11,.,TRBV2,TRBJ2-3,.,TGTGCCAGCACCGGGACAGATACGCAGTATTTT,CASTGTDTQYF
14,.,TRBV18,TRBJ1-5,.,TGTGCCAGCTCACCACCGTCAGGGACTCAGCCCCAGCATTTT,CASSPPSGTQPQHF
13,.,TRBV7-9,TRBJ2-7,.,TGTGCCAGCAGCCGGGGACTGTCCTACGAGCAGTACTTC,CASSRGLSYEQYF
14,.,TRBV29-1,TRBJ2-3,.,TGCAGCGTTTCCTCGGTAGGGGCCACAGATACGCAGTATTTT,CSVSSVGATDTQYF
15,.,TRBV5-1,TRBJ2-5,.,TGCGCCAGCAGCTTTTCCACCTTTGCCCAAGAGACCCAGTACTTC,CASSFSTFAQETQYF
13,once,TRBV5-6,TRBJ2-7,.,TGTGCCAGCAGCTTGGTGGGGGGAGGCGAGCAGTACTTC,CASSLVGGGEQYF
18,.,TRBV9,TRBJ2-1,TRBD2,TGTGCCAGCAGCGGACGACTAGCAGATCCTCGGTTATACAATGAGCAGTTCTTC,CASSGRLADPRLYNEQFF
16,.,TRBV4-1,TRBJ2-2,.,TGCGCCAGCAGCCAAGGGAGCAGGGGGGACACCGGGGAGCTGTTTTTT,CASSQGSRGDTGELFF
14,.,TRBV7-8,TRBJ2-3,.,TGTGCCAGCACACAGGGTGAGGGCACAGATACGCAGTATTTT,CASTQGEGTDTQYF
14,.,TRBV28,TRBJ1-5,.,TGTGCCAGCAGTTTCCAGGGGAGCTGGGTGCCCCAGCATTTT,CASSFQGSWVPQHF
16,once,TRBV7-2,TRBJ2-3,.,TGTGCCAGCAGCTTTAGCGGTACCCCATTCACAGATACGCAGTATTTT,CASSFSGTPFTDTQYF
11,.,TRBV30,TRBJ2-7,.,TGTGCCTGGAGTGCGGAGTCCCGGCAGTACTTC,CAWSAESRQYF